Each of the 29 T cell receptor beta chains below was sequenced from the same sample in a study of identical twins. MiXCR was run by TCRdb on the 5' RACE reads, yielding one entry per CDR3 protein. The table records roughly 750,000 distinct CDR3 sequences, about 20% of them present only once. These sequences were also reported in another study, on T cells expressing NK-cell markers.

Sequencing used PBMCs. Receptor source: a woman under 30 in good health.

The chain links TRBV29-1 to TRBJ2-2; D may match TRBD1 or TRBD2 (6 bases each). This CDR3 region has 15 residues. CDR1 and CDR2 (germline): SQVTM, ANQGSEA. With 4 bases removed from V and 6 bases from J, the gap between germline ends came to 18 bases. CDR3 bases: TGCAGCGTTGTAGGCGGGACAAAGAAAGCCGGGGAGCTGTTTTTT. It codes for CSVVGGTKKAGELFF.

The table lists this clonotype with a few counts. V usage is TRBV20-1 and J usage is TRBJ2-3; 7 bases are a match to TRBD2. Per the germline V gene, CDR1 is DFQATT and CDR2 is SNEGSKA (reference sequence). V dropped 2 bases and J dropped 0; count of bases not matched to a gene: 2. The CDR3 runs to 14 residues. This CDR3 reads CSARRGVSTDTQYF. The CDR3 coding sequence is TGCAGTGCTAGACGGGGGGTTAGCACAGATACGCAGTATTTT.

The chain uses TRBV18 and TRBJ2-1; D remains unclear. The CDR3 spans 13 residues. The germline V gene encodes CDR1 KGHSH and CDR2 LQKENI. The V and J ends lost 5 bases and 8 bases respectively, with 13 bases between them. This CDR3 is CASSDHQVYEQFF. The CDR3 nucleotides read TGTGCCAGCTCAGATCACCAGGTCTATGAGCAGTTCTTC.

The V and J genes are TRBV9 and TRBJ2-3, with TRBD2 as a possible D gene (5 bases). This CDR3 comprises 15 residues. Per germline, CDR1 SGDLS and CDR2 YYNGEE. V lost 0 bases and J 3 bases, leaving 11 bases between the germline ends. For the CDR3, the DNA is TGTGCCAGCAGCGTAGGGCTAGCTAGGACAGATACGCAGTATTTT. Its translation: CASSVGLARTDTQYF.

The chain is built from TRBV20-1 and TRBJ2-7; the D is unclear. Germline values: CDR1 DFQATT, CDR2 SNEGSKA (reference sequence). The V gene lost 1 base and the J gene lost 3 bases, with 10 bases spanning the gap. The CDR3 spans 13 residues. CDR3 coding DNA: TGCAGTGCTAGAGTGCCCCAACGCTACGAGCAGTACTTC. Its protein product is CSARVPQRYEQYF.

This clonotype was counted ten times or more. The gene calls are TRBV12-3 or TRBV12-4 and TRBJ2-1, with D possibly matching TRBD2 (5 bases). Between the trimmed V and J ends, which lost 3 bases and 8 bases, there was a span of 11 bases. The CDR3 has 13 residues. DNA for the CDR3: TGTGCCAGCAGTTTCCGGGGTCGGGATGAGCAGTTCTTC. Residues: CASSFRGRDEQFF.

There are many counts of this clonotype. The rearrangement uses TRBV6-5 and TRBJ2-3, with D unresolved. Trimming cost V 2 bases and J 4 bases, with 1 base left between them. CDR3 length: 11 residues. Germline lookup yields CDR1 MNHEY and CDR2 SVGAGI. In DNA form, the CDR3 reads TGTGCCAGCAGTTACGCAGATACGCAGTATTTT. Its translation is CASSYADTQYF.

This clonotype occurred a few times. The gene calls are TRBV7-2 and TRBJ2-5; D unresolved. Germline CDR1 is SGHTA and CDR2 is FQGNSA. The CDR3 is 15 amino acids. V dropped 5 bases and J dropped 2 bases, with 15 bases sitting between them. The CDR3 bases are TGTGCCAGCAGCCGCGAATCGATGGAGCAAGAGACCCAGTACTTC. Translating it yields CASSRESMEQETQYF.

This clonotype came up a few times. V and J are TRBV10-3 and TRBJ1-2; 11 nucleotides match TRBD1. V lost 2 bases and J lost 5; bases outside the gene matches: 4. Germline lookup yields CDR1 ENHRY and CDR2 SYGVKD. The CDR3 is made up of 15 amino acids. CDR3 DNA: TGTGCCATCAGTGAGGGGACAGGGGGGAAGTATGGCTACACCTTC. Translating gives CAISEGTGGKYGYTF.

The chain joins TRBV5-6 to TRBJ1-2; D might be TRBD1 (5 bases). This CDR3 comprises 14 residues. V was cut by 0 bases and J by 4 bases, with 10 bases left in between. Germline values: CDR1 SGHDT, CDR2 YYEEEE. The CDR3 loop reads CASSLGDSTYGYTF. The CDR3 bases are TGTGCCAGCAGCTTGGGCGACAGTACCTATGGCTACACCTTC. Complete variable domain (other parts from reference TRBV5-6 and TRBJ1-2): DAGVTQSPTHLIKTRGQQVTLRCSPKSGHDTVSWYQQALGQGPQFIFQYYEEEERQRGNFPDRFSGHQFPNYSSELNVNALLLGDSALYLCASSLGDSTYGYTFGSGTRLTVV.

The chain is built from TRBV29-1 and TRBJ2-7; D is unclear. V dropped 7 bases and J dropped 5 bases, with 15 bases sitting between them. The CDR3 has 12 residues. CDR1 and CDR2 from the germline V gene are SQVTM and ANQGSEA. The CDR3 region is CSALREPHEQYF. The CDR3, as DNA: TGCAGCGCGCTTAGAGAACCCCACGAGCAGTACTTC.

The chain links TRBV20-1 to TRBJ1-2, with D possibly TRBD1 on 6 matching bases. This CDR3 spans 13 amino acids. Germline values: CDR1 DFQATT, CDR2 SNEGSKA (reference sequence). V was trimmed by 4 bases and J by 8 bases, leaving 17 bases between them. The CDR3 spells CSATGGGARGYTF. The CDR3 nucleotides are TGCAGTGCTACGGGCGGGGGGGCGCGAGGCTACACCTTC.

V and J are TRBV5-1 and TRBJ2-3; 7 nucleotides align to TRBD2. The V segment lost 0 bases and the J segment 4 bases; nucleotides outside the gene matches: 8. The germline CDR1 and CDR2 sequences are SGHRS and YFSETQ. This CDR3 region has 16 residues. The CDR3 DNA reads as TGCGCCAGCAGCTTGGCCACCGGGAGGTGGGCAGATACGCAGTATTTT. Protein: CASSLATGRWADTQYF.

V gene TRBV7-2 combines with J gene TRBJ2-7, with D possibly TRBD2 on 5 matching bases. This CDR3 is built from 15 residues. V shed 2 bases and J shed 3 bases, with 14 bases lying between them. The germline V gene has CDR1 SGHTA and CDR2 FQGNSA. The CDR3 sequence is CASSLRETQRYEQYF. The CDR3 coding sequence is TGTGCCAGCAGCTTAAGGGAGACCCAGCGCTACGAGCAGTACTTC.

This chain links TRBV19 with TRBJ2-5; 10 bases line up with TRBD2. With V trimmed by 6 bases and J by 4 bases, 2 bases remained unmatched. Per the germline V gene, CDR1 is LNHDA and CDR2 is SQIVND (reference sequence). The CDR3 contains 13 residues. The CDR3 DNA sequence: TGTGCCAGTAGGGCTAGCGGGGGAGAGACCCAGTACTTC. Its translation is CASRASGGETQYF.

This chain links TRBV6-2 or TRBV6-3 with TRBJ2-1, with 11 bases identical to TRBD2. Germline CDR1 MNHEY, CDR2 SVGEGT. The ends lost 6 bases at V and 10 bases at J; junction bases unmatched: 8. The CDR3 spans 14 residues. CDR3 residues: CASSPQGLAEEQFF. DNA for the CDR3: TGTGCCAGCAGCCCTCAGGGACTAGCGGAAGAGCAGTTCTTC.

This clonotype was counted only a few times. The CDR3 DNA sequence: TGTGCCAGCAGCCCGGGGACAGCATATAGCAATCAGCCCCAGCATTTT. It is translated as CASSPGTAYSNQPQHF. The chain uses TRBV28 and TRBJ1-5; 7 nucleotides line up with TRBD1. The CDR3 is made up of 16 amino acids. Germline assignment: CDR1 MDHEN and CDR2 SYDVKM. V lost 6 bases to trimming and J lost 0 bases; unmatched junction nucleotides: 8.

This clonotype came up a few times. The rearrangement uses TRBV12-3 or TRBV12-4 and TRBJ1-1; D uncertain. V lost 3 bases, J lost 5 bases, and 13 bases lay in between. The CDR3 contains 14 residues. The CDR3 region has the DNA TGTGCCAGCAGTTTTCCACCAGCTAGGACTGAAGCTTTCTTT. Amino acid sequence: CASSFPPARTEAFF.

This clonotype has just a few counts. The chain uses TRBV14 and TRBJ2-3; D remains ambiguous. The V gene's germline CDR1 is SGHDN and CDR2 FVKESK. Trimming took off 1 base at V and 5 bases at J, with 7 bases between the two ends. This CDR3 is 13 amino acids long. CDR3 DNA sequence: TGTGCCAGCAGCCAAGGTATTGGAGATACGCAGTATTTT. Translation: CASSQGIGDTQYF.

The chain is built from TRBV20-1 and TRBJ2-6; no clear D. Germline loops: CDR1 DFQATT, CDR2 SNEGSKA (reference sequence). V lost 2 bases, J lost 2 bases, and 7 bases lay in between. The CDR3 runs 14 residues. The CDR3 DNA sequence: TGCAGTGCTAGAATAGACACTGGGGCCAACGTCCTGACTTTC. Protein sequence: CSARIDTGANVLTF.

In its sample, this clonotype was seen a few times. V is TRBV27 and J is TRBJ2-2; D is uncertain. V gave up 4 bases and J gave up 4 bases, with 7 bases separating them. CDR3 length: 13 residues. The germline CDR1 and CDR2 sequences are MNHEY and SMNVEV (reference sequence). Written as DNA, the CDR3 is TGTGCCAGCAGTTCGGGCGCCACCGGGGAGCTGTTTTTT. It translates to CASSSGATGELFF.

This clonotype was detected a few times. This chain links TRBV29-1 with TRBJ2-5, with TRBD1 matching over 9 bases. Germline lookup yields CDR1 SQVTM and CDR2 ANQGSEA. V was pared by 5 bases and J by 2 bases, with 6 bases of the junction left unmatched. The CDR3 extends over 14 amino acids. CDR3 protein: CSVLWDRDQETQYF. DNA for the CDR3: TGCAGCGTTTTGTGGGACAGGGATCAAGAGACCCAGTACTTC. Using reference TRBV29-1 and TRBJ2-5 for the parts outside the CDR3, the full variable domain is SAVISQKPSRDICQRGTSLTIQCQVDSQVTMMFWYRQQPGQSLTLIATANQGSEATYESGFVIDKFPISRPNLTFSTLTVSNMSPEDSSIYLCSVLWDRDQETQYFGPGTRLLVL.

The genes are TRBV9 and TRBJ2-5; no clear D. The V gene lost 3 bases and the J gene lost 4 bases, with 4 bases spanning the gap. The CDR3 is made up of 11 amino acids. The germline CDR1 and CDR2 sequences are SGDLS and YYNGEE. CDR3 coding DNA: TGTGCCAGCAGCGCTTCAGAGACCCAGTACTTC. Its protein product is CASSASETQYF.

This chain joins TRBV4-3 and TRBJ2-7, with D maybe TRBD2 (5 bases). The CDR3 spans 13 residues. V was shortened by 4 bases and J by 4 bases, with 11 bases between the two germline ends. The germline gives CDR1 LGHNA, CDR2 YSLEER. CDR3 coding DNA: TGCGCCAGCAGCCGGGTCCCGGGGTACGAGCAGTACTTC. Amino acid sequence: CASSRVPGYEQYF.

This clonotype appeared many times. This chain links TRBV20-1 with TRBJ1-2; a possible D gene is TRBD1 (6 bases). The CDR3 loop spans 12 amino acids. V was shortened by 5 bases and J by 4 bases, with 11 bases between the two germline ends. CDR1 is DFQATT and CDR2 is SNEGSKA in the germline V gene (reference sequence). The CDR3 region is CSASDRSYGYTF. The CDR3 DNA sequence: TGCAGTGCTTCCGACAGGAGCTATGGCTACACCTTC.

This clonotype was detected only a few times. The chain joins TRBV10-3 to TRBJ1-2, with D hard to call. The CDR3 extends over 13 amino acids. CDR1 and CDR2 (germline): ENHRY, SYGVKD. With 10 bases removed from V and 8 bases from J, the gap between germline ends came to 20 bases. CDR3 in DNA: TGTGCCACCTCCGACCCGAACCTGGGAGGCTACACCTTC. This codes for CATSDPNLGGYTF.

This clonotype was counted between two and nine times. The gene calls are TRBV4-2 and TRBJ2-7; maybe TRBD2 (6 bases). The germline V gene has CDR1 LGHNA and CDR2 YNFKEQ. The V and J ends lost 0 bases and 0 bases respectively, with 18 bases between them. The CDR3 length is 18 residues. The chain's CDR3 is CASSQDPRRGIFSYEQYF. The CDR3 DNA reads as TGTGCCAGCAGCCAAGATCCCCGTCGCGGGATCTTCTCCTACGAGCAGTACTTC.

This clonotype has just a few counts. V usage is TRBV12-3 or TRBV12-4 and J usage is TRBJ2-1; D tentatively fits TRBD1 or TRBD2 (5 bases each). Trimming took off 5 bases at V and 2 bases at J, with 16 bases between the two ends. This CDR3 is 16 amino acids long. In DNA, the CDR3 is TGTGCCAGCAGTCCCGGGACGGCGGGCACCTACAATGAGCAGTTCTTC. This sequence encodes CASSPGTAGTYNEQFF.

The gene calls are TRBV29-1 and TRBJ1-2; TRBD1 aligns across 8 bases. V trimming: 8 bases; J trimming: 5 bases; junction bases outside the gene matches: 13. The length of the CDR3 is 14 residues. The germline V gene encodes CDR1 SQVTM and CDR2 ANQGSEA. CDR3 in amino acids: CSTAGQGGLYGYTF. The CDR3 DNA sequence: TGCAGCACCGCTGGACAGGGAGGTCTGTATGGCTACACCTTC.